Detailed here is one TCR beta chain. Its antigen is not known. This sample stems from a study of blood T cells in healthy people across ages. Study-wide results and limits: Total diversity from one million sequenced T cells was likely underestimated. Researchers said unsorted PBMCs prevented a conclusive naive versus antigen-experienced comparison.

A second about 6 to 11 cycle PCR used barcoded and J-beta primers. Any given sample supplied a minimum of 2.5 million CDR3-containing paired-end reads. MiXCR, applied by TCRdb to the 5' RACE reads, yields one record per CDR3 protein. The sample records about a million distinct CDR3 sequences, around 48% being singletons. No fewer than 6 million PBMCs went into each sample. Between the trimmed V and J ends, which lost 6 bases and 6 bases, there was a span of 21 bases. The CDR3 is made up of 16 amino acids. CDR1 is MNHEY and CDR2 is SMNVEV in the germline V gene (reference sequence). Sequencing used blood. This sequence was found in a man aged 25-45 years in good health. The chain uses TRBV27 and TRBJ2-1, with D maybe TRBD2 (5 bases). CDR3 DNA: TGTGCCAGCAGGCCCTGGGCGGGCACGGTAGGCAATGAGCAGTTCTTC. Protein: CASRPWAGTVGNEQFF.